In its sample, the clone carrying this T cell receptor beta chain was seen a few times. The target antigen is unknown. CDR1 MNHEY and CDR2 SVGAGI come from the germline V gene. V trimming: 3 bases; J trimming: 8 bases; junction bases outside the gene matches: 4. This CDR3 spans 14 amino acids. The treatment: approximately nine-day PBMC culture with coronavirus spike peptide pools or control peptides (ViraFEST assay). Once obtained from cultured CD4+ T cells, the DNA was sequenced using the Oncomine TCR Beta short-read assay. TCRdb ran MiXCR on the PCR reads and lists one entry per CDR3 protein. This table holds around 21,000 distinct CDR3 sequences, roughly 50% found once. These data belong to a study of vaccination and CD4 T cells after COVID-19. Turning to the study itself: Median time from COVID diagnosis to post-COVID sampling was about 14 weeks (35 to 161). Researchers treated cells with overlapping spike peptides taken from SARS-CoV-2, HCoV-NL63, HCoV-OC43 and HCoV-229E.

Whole-study results and caveats: The median count of SARS-CoV-2-reactive clonotypes rose from 21 to 38, not significantly.

The sequence derives from a human donor who had recovered from COVID-19. Specimen: CD4+ T cells from blood, cultured in vitro. V usage is TRBV6-5 and J usage is TRBJ2-4; 10 bases are a match to TRBD1. CDR3 in DNA: TGTGCCAGCAGTTATGGGACAGGGGTTGACATTCAGTACTTC. Amino acid sequence: CASSYGTGVDIQYF.